This T cell receptor (beta chain) was captured by sequencing in a study of blood T cells in healthy people across ages. Study in general: With template switching, about one barcoded beta molecule was captured per two T cells.

Whole-study findings and limits: Naive and antigen-experienced cells could not be conclusively compared, given unsorted PBMCs.

This CDR3 is built from 13 residues. About this clonotype itself: Antigen: not known.

Per individual sample, total RNA of at least 5 micrograms was extracted. The second PCR ran 7 to 11 cycles with a sample-barcoded 5' primer and J-beta primers. A template-switch adaptor that had 12 random nucleotides put a tag on each cDNA molecule. A single record per CDR3 protein comes from TCRdb applying MiXCR to the 5' RACE reads. Among hundreds of thousands of distinct CDR3 sequences listed, 58% were seen once. V and J are TRBV12-3 or TRBV12-4 and TRBJ2-7; possible D gene TRBD2, 5 bases. The J call is uncertain, as TRBJ2-4 better fits the DNA end. Sequencing was performed on blood. The receptor was isolated from a man aged 30 to 45 in good health. In nucleotides, the CDR3 is TGTGCCAGCAGTTCTCATCCGGGAAGCATTCAGTACTTC. It translates to CASSSHPGSIQYF.